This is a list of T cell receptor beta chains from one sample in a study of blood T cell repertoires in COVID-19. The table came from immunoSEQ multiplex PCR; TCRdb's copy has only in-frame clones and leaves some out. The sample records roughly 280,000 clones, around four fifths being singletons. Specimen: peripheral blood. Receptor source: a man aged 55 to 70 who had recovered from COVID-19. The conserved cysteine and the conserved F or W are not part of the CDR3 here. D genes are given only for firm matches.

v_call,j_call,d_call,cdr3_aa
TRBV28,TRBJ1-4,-,ASSPHGSTNEKLF
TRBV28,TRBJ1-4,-,ASSPYRGMGEKLF
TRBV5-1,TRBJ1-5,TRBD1,ASSLEGAGNQPQH
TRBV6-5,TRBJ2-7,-,ASSYVGGSYEQY
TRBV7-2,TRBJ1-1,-,ASSSTAQAYTVTEAF
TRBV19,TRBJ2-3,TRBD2,ASSFRRLPAGVTDTQY
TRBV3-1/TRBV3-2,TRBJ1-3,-,ASSQLQGAGNTIY
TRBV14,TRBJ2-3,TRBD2,ASSQDQGLAGGRGTDTQY
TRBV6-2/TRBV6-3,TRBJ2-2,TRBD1,ASSKAGTGGAGELF
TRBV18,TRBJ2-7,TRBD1,ASSTRTGAGEQY
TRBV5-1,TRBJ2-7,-,ASSLDRYEQY
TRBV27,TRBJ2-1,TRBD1,ASNYRGLSGNEQF
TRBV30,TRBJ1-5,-,ACQGAINQPQH
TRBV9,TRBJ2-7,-,ASSTQGRGEQY
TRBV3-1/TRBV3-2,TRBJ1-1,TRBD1,ASSQATGGGTEAF
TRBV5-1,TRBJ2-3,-,ASSLEGGSDTQY
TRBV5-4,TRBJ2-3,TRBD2,ASSLGPAGGDTQY
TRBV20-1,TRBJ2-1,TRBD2,SASSSGSSYNEQF
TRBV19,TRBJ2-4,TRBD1,ASSPGTALSKNIQY
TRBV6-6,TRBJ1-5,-,ASAPPGSNQPQH
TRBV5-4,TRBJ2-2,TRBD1,ASSPQGGTGELF
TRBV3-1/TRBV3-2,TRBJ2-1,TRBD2,ASSQGLAGGTYNEQF